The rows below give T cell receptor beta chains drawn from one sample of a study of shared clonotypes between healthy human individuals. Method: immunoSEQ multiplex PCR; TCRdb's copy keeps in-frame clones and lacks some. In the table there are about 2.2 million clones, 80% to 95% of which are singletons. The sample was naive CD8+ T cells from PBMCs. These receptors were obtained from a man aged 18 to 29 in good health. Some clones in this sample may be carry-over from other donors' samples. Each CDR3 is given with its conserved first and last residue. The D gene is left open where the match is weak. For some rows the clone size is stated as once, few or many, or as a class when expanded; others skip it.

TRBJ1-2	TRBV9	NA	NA	CASSVDGGPPNYGYTF	TGTGCCAGCAGCGTAGATGGGGGGCCCCCTAACTATGGCTACACCTTC
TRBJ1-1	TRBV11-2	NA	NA	CASSLDDGWNTEAFF	TGTGCCAGCAGCTTAGATGACGGTTGGAACACTGAAGCTTTCTTT
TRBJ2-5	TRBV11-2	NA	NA	CASKRFGEAGETQYF	TGTGCCAGCAAAAGATTCGGGGAGGCGGGGGAGACCCAGTACTTC
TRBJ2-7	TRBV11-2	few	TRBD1	CASSLGTDRGNEQYF	TGTGCCAGCAGCTTAGGAACGGACAGGGGCAACGAGCAGTACTTC
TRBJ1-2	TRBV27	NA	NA	CASFESSYGYTF	TGTGCCAGCTTTGAGTCTTCCTATGGCTACACCTTC
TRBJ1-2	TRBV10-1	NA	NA	CASGPHRNYGYTF	TGCGCCAGCGGCCCCCACAGGAACTATGGCTACACCTTC
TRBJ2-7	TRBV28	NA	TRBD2	CASRDPGGFAFYEQYF	TGTGCCAGTAGGGATCCGGGGGGGTTCGCATTCTACGAGCAGTACTTC
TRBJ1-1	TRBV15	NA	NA	CATSRDHWGGVTEAFF	TGTGCCACCAGCAGAGATCACTGGGGCGGGGTGACTGAAGCTTTCTTT
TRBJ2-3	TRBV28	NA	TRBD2	CASSSLREASFTDTQYF	TGTGCCAGCAGTTCCCTGCGGGAGGCCTCCTTCACAGATACGCAGTATTTT
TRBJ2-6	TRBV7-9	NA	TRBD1	CASSWGQGESGANVLTF	TGTGCCAGCAGCTGGGGACAGGGCGAATCTGGGGCCAACGTCCTGACTTTC
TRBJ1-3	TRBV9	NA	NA	CASGDGAPGNTIYF	TGTGCCAGCGGCGATGGGGCGCCTGGAAACACCATATATTTT
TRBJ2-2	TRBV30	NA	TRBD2	CAWSGVLAGFTGELFF	TGTGCCTGGAGTGGGGTCCTAGCGGGATTCACCGGGGAGCTGTTTTTT
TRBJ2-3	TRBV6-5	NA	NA	CASSYGARYTDTQYF	TGTGCCAGCAGTTACGGCGCCAGGTACACAGATACGCAGTATTTT
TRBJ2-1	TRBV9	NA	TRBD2	CASSVHDIGLAGETRSNEQFF	TGTGCCAGCAGCGTACACGACATTGGACTAGCGGGAGAAACCAGGAGTAATGAGCAGTTCTTC
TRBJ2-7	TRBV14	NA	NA	CASSQDDQGYEQYF	TGTGCCAGCAGCCAAGATGACCAGGGCTACGAGCAGTACTTC
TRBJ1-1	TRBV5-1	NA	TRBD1	CASSARQGPEAFF	TGCGCCAGCAGCGCCCGACAGGGCCCCGAAGCTTTCTTT
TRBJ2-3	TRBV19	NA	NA	CASMSGSYTDTQYF	TGTGCCAGTATGAGCGGGTCTTACACAGATACGCAGTATTTT
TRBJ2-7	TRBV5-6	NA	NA	CASEATPGIVRASYEQYF	TGTGCCAGCGAAGCTACGCCGGGGATCGTCAGGGCCTCCTACGAGCAGTACTTC
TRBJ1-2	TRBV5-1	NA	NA	CASSPGPDYGYTF	TGCGCCAGCAGTCCGGGGCCAGACTATGGCTACACCTTC
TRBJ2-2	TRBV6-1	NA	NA	CASSELGIAGELFF	TGTGCCAGCAGTGAACTCGGGATTGCCGGGGAGCTGTTTTTT
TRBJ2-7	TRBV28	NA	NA	CASSFDPGIRYEQYF	TGTGCCAGCAGTTTTGATCCGGGAATAAGGTACGAGCAGTACTTC
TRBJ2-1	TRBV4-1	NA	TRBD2	CASSHGTTPYNEQFF	TGCGCCAGCAGCCACGGGACTACTCCCTACAATGAGCAGTTCTTC
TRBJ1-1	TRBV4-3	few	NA	CASSTQAGQWRTEAFF	TGCGCCAGCAGTACCCAAGCGGGGCAGTGGCGAACTGAAGCTTTCTTT
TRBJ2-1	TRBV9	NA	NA	CASSADAWDEQFF	TGTGCCAGCAGCGCGGACGCTTGGGATGAGCAGTTCTTC
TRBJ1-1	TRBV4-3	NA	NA	CASSQGRGALVNTEAFF	TGCGCCAGCAGCCAAGGGAGGGGGGCTCTGGTGAACACTGAAGCTTTCTTT
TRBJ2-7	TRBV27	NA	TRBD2	CASSPLAYIGGSDYEQYF	TGTGCCAGCAGTCCCCTCGCCTATATTGGCGGGAGTGATTACGAGCAGTACTTC
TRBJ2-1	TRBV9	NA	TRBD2	CASSGGLAGGRNEQFF	TGTGCCAGCAGCGGGGGGCTAGCGGGAGGTAGAAATGAGCAGTTCTTC
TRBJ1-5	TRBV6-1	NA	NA	CASSEGGRSNQPQHF	TGTGCCAGCAGTGAAGGGGGACGGTCAAATCAGCCCCAGCATTTT
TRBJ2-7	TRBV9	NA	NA	CASSVSDLGLSWEQYF	TGTGCCAGCAGCGTATCCGACCTTGGACTGTCATGGGAGCAGTACTTC
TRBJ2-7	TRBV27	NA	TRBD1	CASSFDRGLSEQYF	TGTGCCAGCAGTTTCGACAGGGGGCTCAGCGAGCAGTACTTC
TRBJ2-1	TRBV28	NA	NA	CASSLQGNPYEQFF	TGTGCCAGCAGTTTACAGGGAAACCCCTATGAGCAGTTCTTC
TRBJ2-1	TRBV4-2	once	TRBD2	CASSQGLAGVGSYNEQFF	TGTGCCAGCAGCCAGGGACTAGCGGGAGTCGGATCCTACAATGAGCAGTTCTTC
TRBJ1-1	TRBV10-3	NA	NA	CAISDRLTTEAFF	TGTGCCATCAGTGATCGCCTGACCACTGAAGCTTTCTTT